The 3 T cell receptor beta chains reported below all come from one sample, sequenced in a study of OX40 agonist ivuxolimab in advanced cancers. Generated by immunoSEQ multiplex PCR, the TCRdb table keeps only in-frame clones and is missing some. The sample includes tens of thousands of clones, 75% to 85% of them seen just once. This specimen consisted of CD4+ or CD8+ T cells sorted from blood, obtained in a trial of the OX40 agonist ivuxolimab. These receptors were taken from an adult with an advanced solid tumor such as melanoma, head and neck, liver or kidney cancer.

The genes are TRBV29-1 and TRBJ1-4, with TRBD1 matching 9 bases. The germline V gene encodes CDR1 SQVTM and CDR2 ANQGSEA. The trim removed 7 bases at V and 10 bases at J, leaving 13 bases unmatched. This CDR3 has 14 amino acids. The CDR3, as DNA: TGCAGCGCCGTCGTCGGGACAGGGTCTGGAAAACTGTTTTTT. Its translation: CSAVVGTGSGKLFF. Full variable domain (rest looked up from reference TRBV29-1 and TRBJ1-4): SAVISQKPSRDICQRGTSLTIQCQVDSQVTMMFWYRQQPGQSLTLIATANQGSEATYESGFVIDKFPISRPNLTFSTLTVSNMSPEDSSIYLCSAVVGTGSGKLFFGSGTQLSVL.

The chain carries TRBV11-2 and TRBJ2-3; D is undetermined. CDR1 is SGHAT and CDR2 is FQNNGV in the germline V gene. V lost 3 bases and J 4 bases, leaving 14 bases between the germline ends. The CDR3 extends over 15 amino acids. In nucleotides, the CDR3 is TGTGCCAGCAGCTTTCTCATCCAAGCAGCAGATACGCAGTATTTT. Amino acids: CASSFLIQAADTQYF.

By share of the sample, this clone is medium-sized. At the DNA level, this CDR3 is encoded by other sequences in the same sample as well. The rearrangement uses TRBV7-9 and TRBJ2-5; 8 positions agree with TRBD1. Germline V lookup: CDR1 SEHNR, CDR2 FQNEAQ (reference sequence). CDR3 length: 13 amino acids. V lost 4 bases to trimming and J lost 4 bases; unmatched junction nucleotides: 2. CDR3 DNA sequence: TGTGCCAGCAGCTCCAGGGGGCCAGAGACCCAGTACTTC. Amino acids: CASSSRGPETQYF.